Listed below are T cell receptor beta chains from one sample, sequenced in a study of blood T cell repertoires in COVID-19. Here immunoSEQ multiplex PCR was the method, and the copy in TCRdb shows in-frame clones only, minus some. This sample has 15,000 to 20,000 clones, with about 90% found just once. Material for sequencing was peripheral blood. These TCRs come from a human donor in a cohort sampled during active COVID-19. The conserved cysteine and the conserved F or W are not part of the CDR3 here.

>TRBV27|TRBJ2-7|13
ASSLSFQGGGEQY
>TRBV24-1|TRBJ2-2|16
ATSEAGTGGGRTGELF
>TRBV4-1|TRBJ1-2|13
ASSQDQPRNYGYT
>TRBV20-1|TRBJ1-2|9
SAWQNYGYT
>TRBV20-1|TRBJ1-1|12
SASPGTWNTEAF
>TRBV9|TRBJ2-3|14
ASSVAPRGNTDTQY
>TRBV10-3|TRBJ2-3|13
AIRTTSGSPDTQY
>TRBV19|TRBJ1-5|13
ASTGQIHSNQPQH
>TRBV28|TRBJ2-3|12
ASSFWTARDTQY
>TRBV5-1|TRBJ2-2|12
ASRGTSYTGELF
>TRBV7-2|TRBJ2-1|13
ASSLESSGSHEQF
>TRBV10-2|TRBJ2-1|11
ASTTGANNEQF
>TRBV30|TRBJ1-4|12
AWSVGGATEKLF
>TRBV5-1|TRBJ2-1|14
ASSFPAGGASNEQF
>TRBV4-2|TRBJ2-2|13
ASSPRLSNTGELF
>TRBV4-1|TRBJ2-1|12
ASSQSDRGVEQF